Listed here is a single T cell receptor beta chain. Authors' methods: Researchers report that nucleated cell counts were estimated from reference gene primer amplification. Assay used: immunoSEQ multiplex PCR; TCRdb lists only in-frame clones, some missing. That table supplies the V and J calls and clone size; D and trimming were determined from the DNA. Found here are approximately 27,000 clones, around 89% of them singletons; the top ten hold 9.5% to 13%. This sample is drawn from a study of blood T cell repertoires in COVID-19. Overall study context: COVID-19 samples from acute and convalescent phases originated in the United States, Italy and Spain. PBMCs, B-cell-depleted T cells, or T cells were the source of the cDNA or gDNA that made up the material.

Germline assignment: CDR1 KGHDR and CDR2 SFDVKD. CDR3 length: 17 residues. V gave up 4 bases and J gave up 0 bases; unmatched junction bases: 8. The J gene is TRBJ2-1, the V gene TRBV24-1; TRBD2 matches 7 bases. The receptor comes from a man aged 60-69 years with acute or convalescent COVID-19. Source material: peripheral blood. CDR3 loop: CATSELSSGSSYNEQFF. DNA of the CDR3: TGTGCCACCAGTGAACTATCTAGCGGTAGCTCCTACAATGAGCAGTTCTTC.